Sequencing of this TCR beta chain was carried out in a study of T cells after yellow fever vaccination (dated by TCRdb to the late 2010s). As for the study more broadly: The SMART-Seq v4 Ultra Low Input RNA kit was used to prepare libraries from fractions with low cell numbers. To follow T-cell clones before and after both primary and booster YFV17D yellow fever vaccination, bulk TCR alpha and beta repertoires underwent longitudinal sequencing. Two healthy male donors, one aged 18 to 29 and one aged 30 to 40 years, made up the cohort. Blood was collected at multiple timepoints before and after primary and secondary immunization, and bulk PBMC replicates and cell subsets were isolated.

The sample's treatment or condition label, decoded: live attenuated yellow fever vaccine strain. At each blood-draw timepoint, two biological replicates of bulk PBMCs were obtained. PBMCs were isolated from peripheral blood using a standard Ficoll-Paque protocol. TriZol was used to extract RNA from bulk PBMCs, from CD4 and CD8 fractions, and from dextramer-positive and dextramer-negative fractions. Summary of the overall study and its limitations: Computational filtering was required because FACS-sorted repertoires could contain abundant contaminating clonotypes from the bulk population. A small fraction of clonotypes showed up in both the CD4 and CD8 compartments, probably as a result of convergent recombination. The study included only two donors, which limits how far the findings can be generalized. After the booster, most clones that had expanded after primary vaccination were detected again (almost 97% of CD4 and around nine tenths of CD8), suggesting broad maintenance of memory. Compared with the primary T-cell response, the secondary T-cell response was weaker but faster, peaking on day 5 rather than day 15.

TCR cDNA was synthesized by 5'RACE template switching, through which a universal primer site and unique molecular identifiers were introduced. Priming for cDNA synthesis came from both the TCR alpha and TCR beta constant segments. Library amplification used two PCR steps, and the second PCR step added sample barcodes and sequencing adapters. Sequencing of libraries was performed on Illumina HiSeq 2500 (2x100 bp) or NovaSeq (2x150 bp). The study's own analysis went as follows. MIGEC was used to demultiplex reads and collapse the reads into UMI consensus sequences, and MiXCR was used for V(D)J alignment. Vaccine-responding clonotypes were defined with edgeR using replicate PBMC samples, requiring FDR below 0.01 and a log2 fold change above 5 up to day 15. Each bulk clonotype received a CD4 or CD8 identity based on whether the sequenced CD4 or CD8 repertoire contained that clonotype at higher abundance. The raw public data were reprocessed by TCRdb itself: fastp quality trimming at Q25, MiXCR clonotype calling, in-frame beta chains only. Identical CDR3 proteins give one entry, which carries the most common genes and DNA. In this record, the V and J calls reflect TCRdb's handling and not the investigators' own analysis. The sample records under 600,000 distinct CDR3 sequences, 21% of which are singletons. The ten largest clonotypes hold 16% of the sample.

Spanning cysteine to phenylalanine, the CDR3 consists of 15 amino acids. Only the CDR3 portion is preserved as DNA: 45 bases, with reading frame beginning at the first base. V sheds 6 bases and J sheds 1 base, leaving 15 bases between their ends. CDR1 and CDR2 were assigned from the germline V gene as KGHSH and LQKENI. This clonotype appeared a few times. Its binding antigen is unknown. One base away there is no much larger clone; base qualities are not given. The clonotype was recovered from a man aged 18 to 30 who received the YFV17D yellow fever vaccine. The sample in question was PBMCs, obtained roughly 23 days after the first yellow fever vaccination. The chain employs TRBV18 and TRBJ2-5; the D segment may tentatively be TRBD1 or TRBD2, each giving 5 matched bases. The nucleotide sequence reads as follows: TGTGCCAGCTCCCAATTTGACGGGACCCAAGAGACCCAGTACTTC. Its protein product is CASSQFDGTQETQYF.